This TCR beta chain emerged from a study of Graves' ophthalmopathy and Graves' hyperthyroidism. Points from the study as a whole: In separating ophthalmopathy from stable hyperthyroidism, a 13-signature model achieved about 90% sensitivity and approximately 81% specificity.

RNA served as the template for amplifying TCR beta CDR3 regions. Amplification began with first-round RT-PCR using HTBI primers, then second-round multiplex PCR was performed. TCRdb itself ran the multiplex PCR reads through MiXCR, one entry per CDR3 protein. The sample lists over a million distinct CDR3 sequences, 35% to 40% occurring once. CDR3 length equals 15 residues. The V gene's germline CDR1 is MNHNS and CDR2 SASEGT. New diagnoses, under 2 months' duration, and ages 18 to 65 characterized the hyperthyroidism patients. Exclusion applied to patients with other autoimmune diseases, uncontrolled infections, pregnancy or lactation. Symptoms, serum thyroxine and TRAb, thyroid ultrasound, and orbital computed tomography formed the diagnostic basis. This clonotype was recorded only once. Its antigen is unknown. An end of the junction does not agree with germline; a read error may underlie this.

The sequenced sample was peripheral blood or thyroid tissue (not recorded which). The sequence came from an adult man with Graves' hyperthyroidism. The V and J genes are TRBV6-1 and TRBJ1-3; D is uncertain. CDR3 sequence reads: CVSSYAQSSGNTIYF. CDR3 DNA sequence: TGTGTCAGCAGTTACGCGCAGAGCTCTGGAAACACCATATATTTT.